What follows describes a single T cell receptor beta chain. This CDR3 comprises 14 residues. Germline V gene sequence: CDR1 MNHNY, CDR2 SVGAGI (reference sequence). Germline trimming cut 8 bases from V and 7 bases from J; bases unmatched to any gene: 9. Here immunoSEQ multiplex PCR was the method, and the copy in TCRdb shows in-frame clones only, minus some. The sample carries over 120,000 clones, over 75% recorded once. The sample belongs to a study of T cell responses to AZD1222 COVID-19 vaccine. The chain carries TRBV6-6 and TRBJ2-1, with 9 positions matching TRBD1. The receptor was isolated from an adult who received the MenACWY meningococcal vaccine as a control. Sequencing used peripheral blood, obtained 28 days after the second dose of the MenACWY control vaccine. In DNA, the CDR3 is TGTGCCAGCGGGCGGGACAGGGTAACAAATGAGCAGTTCTTC. Translation: CASGRDRVTNEQFF.